Listed below are T cell receptor beta chains from one sample, sequenced in a study of human T cells and chemical hapten exposure. Each CDR3 protein is one row after TCRdb ran MiXCR on the RACE reads. In the table there are roughly 94,000 distinct CDR3 sequences, roughly a tenth of which are singletons. This material consisted of whole blood, taken in connection with sensitization to the hapten diphenylcyclopropenone (DPC). Receptors were obtained from a woman in her forties with alopecia areata. Some clones in this sample may be carry-over from other donors' samples. Each CDR3 is given with its conserved first and last residue. D genes are given only for firm matches. Expanded clones are given a class, and other clones once, few, many or no size at all.

clone size | CDR3 length | J gene | V gene | D gene | CDR3 DNA | CDR3 protein
. | 14 | TRBJ2-3 | TRBV7-2 | TRBD2 | TGTGCCAGCAGCTCTAGCGGGGCCACGGGGGCGCAGTATTTT | CASSSSGATGAQYF
. | 15 | TRBJ2-7 | TRBV7-2 | . | TGTGCCAGCAGCTTGACTATCCCTTCGCCAGGGGAGCAGTACTTC | CASSLTIPSPGEQYF
many | 15 | TRBJ2-3 | TRBV6-1 | TRBD2 | TGTGCCAGCAGTGACAAAGCGGGAGGCTCCGATACGCAGTATTTT | CASSDKAGGSDTQYF
few | 16 | TRBJ2-1 | TRBV12-3/TRBV12-4 | . | TGTGCCAGCACCCCCCCAGCCCGAAGCTCCTACAATGAGCAGTTCTTC | CASTPPARSSYNEQFF
few | 15 | TRBJ2-3 | TRBV20-1 | . | TGCAGTGCTATTCAACAGGGCGAGAGCACAGATACGCAGTATTTT | CSAIQQGESTDTQYF
. | 14 | TRBJ2-7 | TRBV29-1 | TRBD1 | TGCAGCGTTGATAAGCAGGGGGCGAGCTACGAGCAGTACTTC | CSVDKQGASYEQYF
few | 13 | TRBJ1-1 | TRBV2 | TRBD1 | TGTGCCAGCAGGGTCGACAGGGCCACTGAAGCTTTCTTT | CASRVDRATEAFF
few | 18 | TRBJ2-6 | TRBV5-4 | TRBD1 | TGTGCCAGCAGCTTGTCCCCAACAGGGGGCAATGGGGCCAACGTCCTGACTTTC | CASSLSPTGGNGANVLTF
few | 15 | TRBJ2-5 | TRBV5-4 | . | TGTGCCAGCAGCTTGGCCACAACTACTCAAGAGACCCAGTACTTC | CASSLATTTQETQYF
many | 15 | TRBJ1-5 | TRBV12-3/TRBV12-4 | TRBD1 | TGTGCCAGCAGGCCAAGGGGGCTAAGCAATCAGCCCCAGCATTTT | CASRPRGLSNQPQHF
few | 13 | TRBJ2-5 | TRBV7-6 | TRBD2 | TGTGCCAGCAGCCCGCTAGCGGAAGAGACCCAGTACTTC | CASSPLAEETQYF
. | 13 | TRBJ2-5 | TRBV20-1 | . | TGCAGTGCCCCTCAGAGACTACAAGAGACCCAGTACTTC | CSAPQRLQETQYF
. | 16 | TRBJ2-5 | TRBV7-2 | TRBD2 | TGTGCCAGCAGCTTAGTCGGGACTAGCGGGAGACAGACCCAGTACTTC | CASSLVGTSGRQTQYF
few | 14 | TRBJ2-1 | TRBV12-5 | . | TGTGCTAGTGCGCGGGGAGCGGCGTACAATGAGCAGTTCTTC | CASARGAAYNEQFF
. | 15 | TRBJ2-1 | TRBV2 | TRBD2 | TGTGCCAGCACCGAAACTAGCGGGGCTAGGGATGAGCAGTTCTTC | CASTETSGARDEQFF
few | 13 | TRBJ2-7 | TRBV6-5 | . | TGTGCCAGCAGTTACCTAGGAACCTACGAGCAGTACTTC | CASSYLGTYEQYF
. | 13 | TRBJ1-1 | TRBV18 | . | TGTGCCAGCTCGTCTGGGTCGGACACTGAAGCTTTCTTT | CASSSGSDTEAFF
many | 14 | TRBJ2-5 | TRBV6-2/TRBV6-3 | . | TGTGCCAGCAGGCCTTCTTGGGGCGAAGAGACCCAGTACTTC | CASRPSWGEETQYF
. | 11 | TRBJ2-7 | TRBV29-1 | TRBD1 | TGCAGCGTTGGTACAGGGGGCGAGCAGTACTTC | CSVGTGGEQYF
. | 14 | TRBJ1-1 | TRBV10-3 | TRBD1 | TGTGCCATCAGTGATAGCACAGGGGATACTGAAGCTTTCTTT | CAISDSTGDTEAFF
few | 15 | TRBJ2-7 | TRBV7-8 | . | TGTGCCAGCAGCCCCGGGTTGACGGCGACCTACGAGCAGTACTTC | CASSPGLTATYEQYF
. | 16 | TRBJ2-3 | TRBV19 | . | TGTGCCAGTCGCGACAGCGGTGGAGGTAGCATAGATACGCAGTATTTT | CASRDSGGGSIDTQYF
. | 14 | TRBJ2-3 | TRBV20-1 | TRBD2 | TGCAGTGCTAGCAAAGCGGGAGGCGCAGATACGCAGTATTTT | CSASKAGGADTQYF
many | 16 | TRBJ2-1 | TRBV6-5 | TRBD2 | TGTGCCAGCAGTTACTCGACGGGACTAGCGGGAGGAGAGCAGTTCTTC | CASSYSTGLAGGEQFF
. | 17 | TRBJ2-1 | TRBV7-6 | . | TGTGCCAGCAGCTTATCCCGAAGGGGGCGCGGGATCAATGAGCAGTTCTTC | CASSLSRRGRGINEQFF
. | 13 | TRBJ2-3 | TRBV20-1 | TRBD2 | TGCAGTGCTAGAGCGGGAGGGGCAGATACGCAGTATTTT | CSARAGGADTQYF
many | 14 | TRBJ2-1 | TRBV27 | TRBD2 | TGTGCCAGCACGGGGCTAGCGGGCCGCAATGAGCAGTTCTTC | CASTGLAGRNEQFF